This TCR beta chain was sequenced in a study of T-cell reconstitution after alpha-beta-depleted transplantation in children. The length of the CDR3 is 15 residues. CDR1 is LNHNV and CDR2 is YYDKDF in the germline V gene (reference sequence). Trimming left V 0 bases short and J 1 base short, with 9 bases between. This clonotype occurred once. No antigen is known for it. Study-wide results and caveats: Roughly two months post-transplant, alpha-beta T cells reportedly originated from several hundred graft clones that had expanded.

A TCRbeta library incorporating unique molecular identifiers was prepared. One entry per CDR3 protein results from TCRdb running MiXCR on the PCR reads. The sample holds about 350,000 distinct CDR3 sequences, about 16% seen once. The specimen was PBMCs, mostly from graft donor cells, collected 360 days after TCRalphabeta/CD19-depleted stem cell transplant. The J gene is TRBJ2-5, the V gene TRBV15; no definite D call. This TCR was sampled from a male patient between 2 and 10 years old who had a stem cell transplant for acute lymphoblastic leukemia, so the T cells may come from the graft donor. The CDR3 spells CATSREGLVQETQYF. CDR3 DNA: TGTGCCACCAGCAGAGAAGGCCTAGTCCAAGAGACCCAGTACTTC.